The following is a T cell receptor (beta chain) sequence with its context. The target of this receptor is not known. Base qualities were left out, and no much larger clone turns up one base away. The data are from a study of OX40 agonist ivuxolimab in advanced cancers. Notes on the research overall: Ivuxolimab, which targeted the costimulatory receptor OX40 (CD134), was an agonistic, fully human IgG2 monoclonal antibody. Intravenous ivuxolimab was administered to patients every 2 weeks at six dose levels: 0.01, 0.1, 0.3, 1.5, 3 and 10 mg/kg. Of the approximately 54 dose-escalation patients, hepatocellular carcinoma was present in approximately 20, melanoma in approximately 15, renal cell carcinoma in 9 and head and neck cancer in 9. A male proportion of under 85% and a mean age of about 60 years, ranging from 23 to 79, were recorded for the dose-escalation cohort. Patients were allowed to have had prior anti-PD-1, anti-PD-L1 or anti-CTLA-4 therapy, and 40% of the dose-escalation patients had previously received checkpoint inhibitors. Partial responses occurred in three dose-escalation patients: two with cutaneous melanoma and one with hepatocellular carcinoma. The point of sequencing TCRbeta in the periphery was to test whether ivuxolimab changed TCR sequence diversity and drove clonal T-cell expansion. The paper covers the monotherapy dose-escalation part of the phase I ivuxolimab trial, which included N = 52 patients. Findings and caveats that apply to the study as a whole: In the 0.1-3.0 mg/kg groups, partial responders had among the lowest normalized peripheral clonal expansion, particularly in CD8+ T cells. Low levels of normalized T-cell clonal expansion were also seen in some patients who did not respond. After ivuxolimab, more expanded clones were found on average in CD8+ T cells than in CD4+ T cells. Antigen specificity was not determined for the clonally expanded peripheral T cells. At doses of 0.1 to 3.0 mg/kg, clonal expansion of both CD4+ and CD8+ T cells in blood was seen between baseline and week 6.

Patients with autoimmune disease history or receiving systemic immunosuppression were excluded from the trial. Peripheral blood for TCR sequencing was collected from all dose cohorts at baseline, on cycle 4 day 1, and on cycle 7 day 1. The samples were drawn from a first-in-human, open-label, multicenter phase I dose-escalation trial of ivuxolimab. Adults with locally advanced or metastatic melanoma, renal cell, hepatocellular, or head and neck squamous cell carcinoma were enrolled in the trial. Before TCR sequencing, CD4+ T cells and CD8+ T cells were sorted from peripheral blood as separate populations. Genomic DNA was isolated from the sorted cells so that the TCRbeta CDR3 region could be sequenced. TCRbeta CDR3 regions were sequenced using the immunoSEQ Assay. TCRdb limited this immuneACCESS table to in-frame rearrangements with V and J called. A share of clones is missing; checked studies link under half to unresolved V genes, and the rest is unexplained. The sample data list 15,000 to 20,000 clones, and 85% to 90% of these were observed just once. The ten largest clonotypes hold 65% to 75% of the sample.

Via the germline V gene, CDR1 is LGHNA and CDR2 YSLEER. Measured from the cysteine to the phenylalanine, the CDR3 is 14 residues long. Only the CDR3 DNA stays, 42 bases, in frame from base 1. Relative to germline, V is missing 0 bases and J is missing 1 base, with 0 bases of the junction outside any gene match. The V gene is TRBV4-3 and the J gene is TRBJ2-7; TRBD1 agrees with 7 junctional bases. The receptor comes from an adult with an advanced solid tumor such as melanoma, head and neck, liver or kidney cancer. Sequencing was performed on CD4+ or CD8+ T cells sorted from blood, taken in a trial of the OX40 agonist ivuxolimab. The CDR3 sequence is CASSQEGQSYEQYF. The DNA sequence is TGCGCCAGCAGCCAAGAGGGACAGTCCTACGAGCAGTACTTC.